The 29 T cell receptor beta chains in this list originate from one sample, sequenced in a study of T cell repertoires in cytomegalovirus infection. No antigen has been assigned to these receptors. Via MiXCR, TCRdb re-called the reads, giving one row per CDR3 protein. Altogether just over 450,000 distinct CDR3 sequences are present, more than 40% being singletons, with the ten largest covering around 45%. The sequencing here drew on cultured PBMCs, taken from culture after CMV antigen stimulation. These receptors came from a human donor in good health (CMV status not recorded). Some clones in this sample may be carry-over from other donors' samples.

CDR3 sequence: CASSQTGTYIGGYTF. The DNA of the CDR3 is TGTGCCAGCAGTCAAACCGGGACTTATATTGGTGGCTACACCTTC. The V and J genes are TRBV7-6 and TRBJ1-2, with D perhaps TRBD1 (5 bases). The germline V and J ends were trimmed by 6 bases and 7 bases, with 21 bases remaining between them. The CDR3 length is 15 residues. Germline V gene lookup returns CDR1 SGHVS and CDR2 FNYEAQ.

This clonotype was observed many times. This rearrangement joins TRBV7-2 to TRBJ1-2; 7 bases line up with TRBD1. The germline CDR1 and CDR2 sequences are SGHTA and FQGNSA. The J segment lost 4 bases and the V segment lost 4 bases, leaving 24 bases of the junction unmatched. CDR3 length: 20 amino acids. CDR3 DNA: TGTGCCAGCAGCTACAAATTCCTGCCGGGACAGCTACATCCCTTCTATGGCTACACCTTC. This codes for CASSYKFLPGQLHPFYGYTF.

The chain couples TRBV28 to TRBJ2-5; 7 nucleotides align to TRBD2. There are 16 residues in the CDR3. Looked up from germline, CDR1 is MDHEN and CDR2 is SYDVKM. V gave up 2 bases and J gave up 3 bases; unmatched junction bases: 9. The CDR3 DNA reads as TGTGCCAGCAGTTTAAGGGCAGGGAGGGGTAAAGAGACCCAGTACTTC. Residues: CASSLRAGRGKETQYF.

This clonotype was counted a few times. The rearrangement joins TRBV27 to TRBJ2-7; 8 nucleotides line up with TRBD1. Looked up from germline, CDR1 is MNHEY and CDR2 is SMNVEV (reference sequence). The CDR3 has 15 amino acids. V was clipped by 5 bases and J by 7 bases; unmatched bases: 13. CDR3 bases: TGTGCCAGCAGTCCAGTCCAGGGGGCGTTGGGAGAGCAGTACTTC. Translating it yields CASSPVQGALGEQYF.

The chain recombines TRBV14 with TRBJ2-1; 9 nucleotides agree with TRBD2. The V gene end was trimmed by 1 base and the J gene end by 6 bases; junction bases not matched to a gene: 7. Germline V gene sequence: CDR1 SGHDN, CDR2 FVKESK. The CDR3 runs to 16 residues. Here the CDR3 reads CASSQAPSGVLNEQFF. DNA for the CDR3: TGTGCCAGCAGCCAAGCTCCTAGCGGGGTCCTCAATGAGCAGTTCTTC.

This clonotype was observed many times. The chain uses TRBV7-2 and TRBJ1-3; the D is unclear. Germline V gene data show CDR1 as SGHTA and CDR2 as FQGNSA. This CDR3 spans 16 amino acids. V was pared by 1 base and J by 0 bases, with 10 bases between. This CDR3 reads CASSLEATSSGNTIYF. The CDR3 DNA follows: TGTGCCAGCAGCTTAGAGGCTACCAGCTCTGGAAACACCATATATTTT.

V and J are TRBV7-7 and TRBJ2-5; possible D gene TRBD1, 7 bases. Trimming pared 6 bases from V and 5 bases from J, leaving 13 bases between. CDR3 size: 13 residues. Germline CDR1 reads SSHAT; CDR2 reads FNYEAQ (reference sequence). The CDR3 reads CASSQGGVETQYF. In DNA, the CDR3 is TGTGCCAGCAGTCAGGGGGGAGTGGAGACCCAGTACTTC.

J is TRBJ2-2 and V is TRBV25-1; the D is unclear. The CDR3 is made up of 12 amino acids. The germline CDR1 and CDR2 sequences are MGHDK and SYGVNS. V lost 8 bases and J lost 4, with 8 bases in between. The CDR3 protein is CASSMSTGELFF. Here the CDR3 DNA reads TGTGCCAGCTCTATGAGCACCGGGGAGCTGTTTTTT.

In its sample, this clonotype was seen a few times. The chain recombines TRBV5-6 with TRBJ1-6, with D unclear. Germline values: CDR1 SGHDT, CDR2 YYEEEE. The V gene lost 5 bases and the J gene lost 0 bases, with 15 bases spanning the gap. This CDR3 region has 17 residues. CDR3 nucleotides: TGTGCCAGCAGTCTCGGATGGGGAAGCTCCTATAATTCACCCCTCCACTTT. It codes for CASSLGWGSSYNSPLHF.

The rearrangement joins TRBV7-2 to TRBJ2-7; D is possibly TRBD1 (6 bases). The length of the CDR3 is 14 residues. The germline CDR1 and CDR2 sequences are SGHTA and FQGNSA. V shed 1 base and J shed 3 bases, with 10 bases lying between them. The CDR3 DNA reads as TGTGCCAGCAGCTTAGTAACAGGGAACTACGAGCAGTACTTC. Amino acids: CASSLVTGNYEQYF. The whole variable domain, remainder taken from reference TRBV7-2 and TRBJ2-7, is GAGVSQSPSNKVTEKGKDVELRCDPISGHTALYWYRQSLGQGLEFLIYFQGNSAPDKSGLPSDRFSAERTGGSVSTLTIQRTQQEDSAVYLCASSLVTGNYEQYFGPGTRLTVT.

This clonotype came up a few times. The chain combines TRBV29-1 with TRBJ1-5; D is undetermined. The CDR3 contains 13 residues. The germline V and J ends were trimmed by 0 bases and 5 bases, with 8 bases remaining between them. Germline CDR1 SQVTM, CDR2 ANQGSEA. The CDR3 coding sequence is TGCAGCGTTGAAGATGACGGCGATCAGCCCCAGCATTTT. This codes for CSVEDDGDQPQHF.

V gene TRBV5-4 combines with J gene TRBJ2-5; D is ambiguous. The ends were cut back, 2 bases at V and 0 bases at J, with 17 bases in the middle. The germline gives CDR1 SGHNT, CDR2 YYREEE (reference sequence). The CDR3 has 17 residues. The CDR3 spells CASSLLRPDEYQETQYF. The CDR3 bases are TGTGCCAGCAGCTTATTGCGACCAGATGAGTACCAAGAGACCCAGTACTTC. The full variable domain, its missing parts supplied by reference TRBV5-4 and TRBJ2-5, is ETGVTQSPTHLIKTRGQQVTLRCSSQSGHNTVSWYQQALGQGPQFIFQYYREEENGRGNFPPRFSGLQFPNYSSELNVNALELDDSALYLCASSLLRPDEYQETQYFGPGTRLLVL.

J is TRBJ2-7 and V is TRBV20-1; the match to TRBD2 covers 8 bases. Per germline, CDR1 DFQATT and CDR2 SNEGSKA (reference sequence). The CDR3 length is 13 residues. This CDR3 reads CSGKSGGSYEQYF. The CDR3 nucleotides are TGCAGCGGGAAGAGCGGGGGCTCCTACGAGCAGTACTTC.

The chain couples TRBV10-3 to TRBJ2-7; 8 nucleotides match TRBD1. The CDR3 spans 15 residues. The germline gives CDR1 ENHRY, CDR2 SYGVKD. V gave up 6 bases and J gave up 0 bases; unmatched junction bases: 7. The CDR3: CAIRAPGTGSYEQYF. CDR3 DNA: TGTGCCATCAGAGCCCCCGGGACAGGCTCCTACGAGCAGTACTTC.

In its sample, this clonotype was seen many times. The V gene is TRBV7-2, the J gene TRBJ2-3; D call uncertain. V lost 1 base and J 5 bases, leaving 16 bases between the germline ends. The CDR3 spans 16 residues. CDR1 is SGHTA, CDR2 FQGNSA, per germline. CDR3 region: CASSLGGPTLRDTQYF. The CDR3 region has the DNA TGTGCCAGCAGCTTAGGAGGTCCAACGTTGAGAGATACGCAGTATTTT.

The chain couples TRBV7-2 to TRBJ2-7; TRBD2 matches 9 bases. The CDR3 totals 14 residues. Per germline, CDR1 SGHTA and CDR2 FQGNSA. V lost 4 bases, J lost 7 bases, and 8 bases stayed unmatched. In nucleotides, the CDR3 is TGTGCCAGCAGCTCGGGACTAGCTGTGGGAGAGCAGTACTTC. This codes for CASSSGLAVGEQYF.

This clonotype was seen a few times. CDR3 bases: TGTGCCACCCGGGCTGGCCGCTTGGAGACCCAGTACTTC. Translation: CATRAGRLETQYF. The chain is built from TRBV7-9 and TRBJ2-5; D remains unclear. This CDR3 has 13 residues. Germline CDR1 reads SEHNR; CDR2 reads FQNEAQ (reference sequence). V was shortened by 10 bases and J by 5 bases, with 17 bases between the two germline ends. The complete variable domain, with remaining parts taken from reference TRBV7-9 and TRBJ2-5, reads DTGVSQNPRHKITKRGQNVTFRCDPISEHNRLYWYRQTLGQGPEFLTYFQNEAQLEKSRLLSDRFSAERPKGSFSTLEIQRTEQGDSAMYLCATRAGRLETQYFGPGTRLLVL.

V is TRBV27 and J is TRBJ2-7; D ambiguous. Deletions cut 3 bases from V and 5 bases from J, with 11 bases between. The CDR3 runs 13 residues. The germline gives CDR1 MNHEY, CDR2 SMNVEV (reference sequence). The CDR3 nucleotides are TGTGCCAGCAGTTTTTCCCGAGAAGACGAGCAGTACTTC. This codes for CASSFSREDEQYF.

This clonotype turned up a few times. The CDR3 DNA reads TGTGCCAGCAGTGACGCGACAGGGGCGAGGAGTGAGCAGTTCTTC. Protein: CASSDATGARSEQFF. This rearrangement joins TRBV6-1 to TRBJ2-1, with 8 nucleotides matching TRBD1. The CDR3 runs 15 residues. The J segment lost 9 bases and the V segment lost 3 bases, leaving 10 bases of the junction unmatched. CDR1 is MNHNS and CDR2 is SASEGT in the germline V gene.

This clonotype was counted between two and nine times. This chain links TRBV7-2 with TRBJ2-1; D gene unclear. CDR3 length: 13 residues. CDR1 is SGHTA, CDR2 FQGNSA, per germline. Trimming left V 6 bases short and J 1 base short, with 7 bases between. CDR3 protein: CASSYTSYNEQFF. DNA of the CDR3: TGTGCCAGCAGTTACACTTCCTACAATGAGCAGTTCTTC. The full variable domain, rest sourced from reference TRBV7-2 and TRBJ2-1, is GAGVSQSPSNKVTEKGKDVELRCDPISGHTALYWYRQSLGQGLEFLIYFQGNSAPDKSGLPSDRFSAERTGGSVSTLTIQRTQQEDSAVYLCASSYTSYNEQFFGPGTRLTVL.

This chain links TRBV4-1 with TRBJ1-5; D is perhaps TRBD1 (6 bases). This CDR3 has 15 amino acids. V shed 1 base and J shed 2 bases, with 9 bases lying between them. Germline V CDR1 and CDR2: MGHRA, YSYEKL. The CDR3 DNA sequence: TGCGCCAGCAGCCAAGGACAGGTGGGCAATCAGCCCCAGCATTTT. This gives the protein CASSQGQVGNQPQHF.

This clonotype was picked up a small number of times. The rearrangement uses TRBV27 and TRBJ1-4; 7 bases align to TRBD1. The V and J ends lost 4 bases and 8 bases, in that order; junction bases with no gene match: 13. The CDR3 is made up of 16 amino acids. CDR1 and CDR2 (germline): MNHEY, SMNVEV (reference sequence). The CDR3 is CASSSHLGGRGEKLFF. The CDR3 coding sequence is TGTGCCAGCAGTTCTCACCTAGGGGGCCGAGGGGAAAAACTGTTTTTT.

The table lists this clonotype with many counts. V usage is TRBV7-2 and J usage is TRBJ1-5; D gene uncertain. There are 14 residues in the CDR3. Germline CDR1 is SGHTA and CDR2 is FQGNSA. The ends were cut back, 3 bases at V and 2 bases at J, with 8 bases in the middle. The CDR3 spells CASSLFRGNQPQHF. CDR3 DNA sequence: TGTGCCAGCAGCTTGTTCCGGGGCAATCAGCCCCAGCATTTT.

J is TRBJ2-5 and V is TRBV6-2 or TRBV6-3; D is unclear. Trimming shortened V by 8 bases and J by 2 bases, and 12 bases separated the two germline ends. Germline CDR1 reads MNHEY; CDR2 reads SVGEGT. This CDR3 has 13 residues. The CDR3 loop is CASRDPAQETQYF. The CDR3 nucleotides read TGTGCCAGCCGAGATCCAGCACAAGAGACCCAGTACTTC.

The chain uses TRBV28 and TRBJ1-5; D unclear. V was cut by 6 bases and J by 5 bases, with 26 bases left in between. CDR3 length: 18 residues. The germline V gene encodes CDR1 MDHEN and CDR2 SYDVKM. CDR3 coding DNA: TGTGCCAGCAGCCAAAGGGTCGGCTCTTACAACGGGGATCAGCCCCAGCATTTT. Encoded protein: CASSQRVGSYNGDQPQHF.

The chain carries TRBV11-2 and TRBJ2-7; 8 bases match TRBD1. The germline V gene has CDR1 SGHAT and CDR2 FQNNGV. The CDR3 has 17 residues. J gave up 0 bases and V 6 bases, and 13 bases lay outside the gene matches. CDR3 bases: TGTGCCAGCAGGCGGACCCCAGGGGGCGAAACCTCCTACGAGCAGTACTTC. It encodes CASRRTPGGETSYEQYF.

This sequence joins TRBV12-3 or TRBV12-4 and TRBJ1-2; no reliable D call. This CDR3 is built from 15 residues. The V gene lost 1 base and the J gene lost 0 bases, with 9 bases spanning the gap. Here the CDR3 reads CASSLGRRANYGYTF. The CDR3 bases are TGTGCCAGCAGTTTAGGCCGGAGAGCTAACTATGGCTACACCTTC.

This clonotype was found a few times. This chain joins TRBV7-8 and TRBJ2-1, with D perhaps matching TRBD2 (6 bases). Trimming pared 7 bases from V and 4 bases from J, leaving 11 bases between. This CDR3 spans 13 amino acids. Germline loops: CDR1 SGHVS, CDR2 FQNEAQ. CDR3 amino acids: CASTVAAYNEQFF. For the CDR3, the DNA is TGTGCCAGCACGGTAGCGGCATACAATGAGCAGTTCTTC.

This chain links TRBV15 with TRBJ2-5; tentatively, D is TRBD2 (6 bases). Per the germline V gene, CDR1 is LNHNV and CDR2 is YYDKDF (reference sequence). The CDR3 consists of 18 residues. V lost 1 base and J 7 bases, leaving 25 bases between the germline ends. The CDR3 coding sequence is TGTGCCACCAGCAGAGCCCCCGGGGGTGAGGGGTCAAGATGGACCCAGTACTTC. Encoded protein: CATSRAPGGEGSRWTQYF.